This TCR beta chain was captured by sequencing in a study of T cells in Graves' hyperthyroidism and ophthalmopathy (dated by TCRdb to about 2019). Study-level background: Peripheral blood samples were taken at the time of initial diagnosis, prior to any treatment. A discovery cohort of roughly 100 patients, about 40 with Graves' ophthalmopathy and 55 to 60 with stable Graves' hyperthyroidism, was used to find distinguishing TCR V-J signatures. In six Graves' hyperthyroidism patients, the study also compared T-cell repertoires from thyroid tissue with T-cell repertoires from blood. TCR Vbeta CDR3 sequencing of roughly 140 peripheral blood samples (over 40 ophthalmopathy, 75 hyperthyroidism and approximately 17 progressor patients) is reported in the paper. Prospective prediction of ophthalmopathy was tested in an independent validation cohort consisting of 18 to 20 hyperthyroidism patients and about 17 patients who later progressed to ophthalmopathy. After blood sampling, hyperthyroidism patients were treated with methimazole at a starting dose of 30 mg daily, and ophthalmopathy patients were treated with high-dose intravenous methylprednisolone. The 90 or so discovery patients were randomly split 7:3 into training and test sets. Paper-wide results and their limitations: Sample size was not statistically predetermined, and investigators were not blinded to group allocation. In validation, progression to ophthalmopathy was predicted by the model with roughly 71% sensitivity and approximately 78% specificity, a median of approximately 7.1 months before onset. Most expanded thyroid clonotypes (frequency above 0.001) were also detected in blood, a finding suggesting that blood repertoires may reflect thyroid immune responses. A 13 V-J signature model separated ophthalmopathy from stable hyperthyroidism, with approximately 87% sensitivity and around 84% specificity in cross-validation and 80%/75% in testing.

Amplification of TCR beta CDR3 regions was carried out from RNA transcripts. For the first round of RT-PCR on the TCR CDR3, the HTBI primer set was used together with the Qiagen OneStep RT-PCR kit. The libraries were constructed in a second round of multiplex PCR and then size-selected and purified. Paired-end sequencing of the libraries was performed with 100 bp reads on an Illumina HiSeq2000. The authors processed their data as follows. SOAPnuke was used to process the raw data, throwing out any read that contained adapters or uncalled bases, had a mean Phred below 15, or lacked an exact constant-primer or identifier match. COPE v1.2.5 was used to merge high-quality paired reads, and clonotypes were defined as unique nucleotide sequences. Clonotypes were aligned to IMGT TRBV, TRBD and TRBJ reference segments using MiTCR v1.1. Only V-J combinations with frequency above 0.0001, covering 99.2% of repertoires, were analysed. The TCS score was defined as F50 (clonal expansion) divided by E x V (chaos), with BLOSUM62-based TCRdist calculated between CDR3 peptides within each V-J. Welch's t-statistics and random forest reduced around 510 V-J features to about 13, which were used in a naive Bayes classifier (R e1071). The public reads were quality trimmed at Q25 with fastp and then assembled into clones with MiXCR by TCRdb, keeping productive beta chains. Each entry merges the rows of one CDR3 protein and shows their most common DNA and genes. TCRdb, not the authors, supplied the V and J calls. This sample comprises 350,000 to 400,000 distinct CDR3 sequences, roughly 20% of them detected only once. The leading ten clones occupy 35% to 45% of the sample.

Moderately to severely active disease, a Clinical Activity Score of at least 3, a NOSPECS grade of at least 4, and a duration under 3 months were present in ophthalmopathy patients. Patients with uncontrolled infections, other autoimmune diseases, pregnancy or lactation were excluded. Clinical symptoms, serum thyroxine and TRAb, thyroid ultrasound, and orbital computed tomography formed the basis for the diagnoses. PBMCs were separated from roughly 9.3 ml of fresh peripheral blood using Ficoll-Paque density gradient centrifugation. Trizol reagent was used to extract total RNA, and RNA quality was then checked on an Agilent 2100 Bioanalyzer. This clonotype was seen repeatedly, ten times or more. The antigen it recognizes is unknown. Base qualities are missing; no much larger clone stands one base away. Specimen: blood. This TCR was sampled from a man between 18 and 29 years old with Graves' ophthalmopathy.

The CDR3 reads CASSRGTGFTEAFF. The DNA sequence reads TGTGCCAGCAGCCGAGGGACAGGGTTCACTGAAGCTTTCTTT. The sequence joins TRBV3-1 to TRBJ1-1; the central 9 bases match TRBD1. Looking up the germline V gene (reference sequence) yields CDR1 LGHDT and CDR2 YNNKEL. Including cysteine and phenylalanine, the CDR3 has 14 amino acids. Left in the record is the CDR3 DNA by itself, 42 bases read in frame from the first base. Trimmed from V: 4 bases; trimmed from J: 4 bases; junction bases lacking a gene match: 4.